This TCR beta chain comes out of a study of blood T cell repertoires in COVID-19. Produced via immunoSEQ multiplex PCR; TCRdb's table is partial and in-frame only. The table has some 290,000 clones, roughly 89% seen once; the top ten hold about 1%. Germline loops: CDR1 MDHEN, CDR2 SYDVKM. The CDR3 length is 14 residues. Losses at the gene ends were 5 bases for V and 10 bases for J; bases not matched to a gene: 12. Sequencing input: peripheral blood. This clonotype originated in a woman aged 40 to 50 with COVID-19, enrolled during active disease. The chain uses TRBV28 and TRBJ2-3, with TRBD1 matching over 7 bases. The CDR3 nucleotides are TGTGCCAGCAGTCTCAGAGGGCTAGACAGGGCGCAGTATTTT. This translates into CASSLRGLDRAQYF.